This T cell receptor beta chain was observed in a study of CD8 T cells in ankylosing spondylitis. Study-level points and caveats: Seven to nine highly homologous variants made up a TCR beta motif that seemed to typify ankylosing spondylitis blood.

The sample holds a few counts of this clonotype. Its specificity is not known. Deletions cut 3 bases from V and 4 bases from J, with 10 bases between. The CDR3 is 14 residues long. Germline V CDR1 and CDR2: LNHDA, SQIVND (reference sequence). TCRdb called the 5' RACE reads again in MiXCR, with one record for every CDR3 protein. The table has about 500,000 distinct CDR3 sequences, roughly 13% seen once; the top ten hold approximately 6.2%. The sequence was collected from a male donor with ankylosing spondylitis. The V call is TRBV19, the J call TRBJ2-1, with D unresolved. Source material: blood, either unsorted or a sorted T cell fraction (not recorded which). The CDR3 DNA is TGTGCCAGTAGTATGTACGCTAGTTACAATGAGCAGTTCTTC. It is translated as CASSMYASYNEQFF.